The sequence of this T cell receptor beta chain was determined in a study of T-cell reconstitution after alpha-beta-depleted transplantation in children. Unique molecular identifiers featured in how the TCRbeta library was prepared. TCRdb processed the PCR reads anew with MiXCR; each CDR3 protein has one entry. The sample lists 300,000 to 350,000 distinct CDR3 sequences, around 15% occurring once. Only a few counts were recorded for this clonotype. The source was PBMCs, mostly from graft donor cells, collected 360 days after TCRalphabeta/CD19-depleted stem cell transplant. The TCR sequence derives from a male patient aged 2 to 10 who had a stem cell transplant for acute lymphoblastic leukemia, so the T cells may come from the graft donor.

CDR3 sequence reads: CASSSLALGNTEAFF. Written as DNA, the CDR3 is TGCGCCAGCAGCTCGCTCGCTTTAGGGAACACTGAAGCTTTCTTT. This chain links TRBV5-1 with TRBJ1-1; no clear D gene. V was trimmed by 3 bases and J by 1 base, leaving 13 bases between them. Germline V gives CDR1 SGHRS, CDR2 YFSETQ. CDR3 length: 15 residues.